This TCR beta chain was sequenced during a study of technical replicates of blood from several donors. This table comes from immunoSEQ multiplex PCR, and its TCRdb copy is limited to in-frame clones, with some not included. The data show about 70,000 clones, 95% to 97% seen once. The CDR3 spans 15 residues. The V and J ends lost 4 bases and 1 base respectively, with 13 bases between them. The V gene's germline CDR1 is SGHTA and CDR2 FQGNSA. The TCR comes from a human donor in good health. The chain couples TRBV7-2 to TRBJ1-1, with D maybe TRBD1 (5 bases). The sequenced material came from T cells isolated from PBMCs. The CDR3 loop is CASSSSTDPNTEAFF. The CDR3 DNA follows: TGTGCCAGCAGCTCTTCGACAGACCCGAACACTGAAGCTTTCTTT.